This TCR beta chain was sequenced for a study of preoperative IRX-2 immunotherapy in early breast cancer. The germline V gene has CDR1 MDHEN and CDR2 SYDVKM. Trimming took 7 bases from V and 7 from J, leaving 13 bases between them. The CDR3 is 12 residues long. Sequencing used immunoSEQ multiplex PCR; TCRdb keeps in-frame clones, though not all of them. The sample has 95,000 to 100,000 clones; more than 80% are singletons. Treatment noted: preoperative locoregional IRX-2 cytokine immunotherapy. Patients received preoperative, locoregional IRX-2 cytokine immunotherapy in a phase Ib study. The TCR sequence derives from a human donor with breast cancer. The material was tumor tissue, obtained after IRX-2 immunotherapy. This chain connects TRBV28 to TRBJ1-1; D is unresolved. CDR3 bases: TGTGCCAGCACCGTAAGTAGCCGTGAAGCTTTCTTT. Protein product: CASTVSSREAFF.